These 30 T cell receptor beta chains came from one sample sequenced in a study of cytomegalovirus exposure and HLA in healthy donors. The PCR ran on 60 Vbeta and 13 Jbeta primers. The table came from immunoSEQ multiplex PCR; TCRdb's copy has only in-frame clones and leaves some out. Of 200,000 to 300,000 clones listed, roughly 84% were seen once; the top ten hold 0.24%. The specimen sequenced was PBMCs. These receptors were collected from a girl aged 2 to 9 in good health and CMV-seronegative.

The V and J genes are TRBV5-1 and TRBJ1-3, with D maybe TRBD1 (5 bases). The CDR3 runs to 13 residues. Germline CDR1 and CDR2: SGHRS and YFSETQ. Trimming left V 10 bases short and J 0 bases short, with 11 bases between. For the CDR3, the DNA is TGCGCCTCGAAGGACAACTCTGGAAACACCATATATTTT. Its protein product is CASKDNSGNTIYF.

V and J are TRBV5-6 and TRBJ1-2; TRBD1 agrees at 11 bases. The CDR3 sequence is 16 residues long. The V segment lost 4 bases and the J segment 6 bases; nucleotides outside the gene matches: 11. Germline loops: CDR1 SGHDT, CDR2 YYEEEE. The CDR3 sequence is CASSGGTGGERNGYTF. In nucleotides, the CDR3 is TGTGCCAGCAGCGGCGGGACAGGGGGAGAGAGGAATGGCTACACCTTC.

The J gene is TRBJ1-5, the V gene TRBV6-1, with 7 bases fitting TRBD1. Germline V gives CDR1 MNHNS, CDR2 SASEGT. V trimming: 11 bases; J trimming: 3 bases; junction bases outside the gene matches: 4. This CDR3 comprises 12 residues. The CDR3 DNA reads TGTGCCCTAGGACAGGTCAATCAGCCCCAGCATTTT. Residues: CALGQVNQPQHF.

The chain is built from TRBV7-3 and TRBJ2-1, with D possibly matching TRBD2 (7 bases). Germline V gene sequence: CDR1 SGHTA, CDR2 FQGTGA. V shed 2 bases and J shed 2 bases, with 10 bases lying between them. CDR3 length equals 15 residues. The CDR3 loop reads CASSLVGGPYNEQFF. DNA for the CDR3: TGTGCCAGCAGCTTAGTGGGGGGGCCCTACAATGAGCAGTTCTTC.

The chain joins TRBV28 to TRBJ1-1; 7 nucleotides line up with TRBD1. With V trimmed by 3 bases and J by 5 bases, 12 bases remained unmatched. There are 16 residues in the CDR3. Germline-derived CDR1 and CDR2 are MDHEN and SYDVKM. The CDR3 DNA follows: TGTGCCAGCAGTTTTAGGGTTGGGCAGGGGGGAACTGAAGCTTTCTTT. Its translation: CASSFRVGQGGTEAFF.

The chain recombines TRBV6-5 with TRBJ2-5, with 8 bases identical to TRBD2. Germline-derived CDR1 and CDR2 are MNHEY and SVGAGI. The V segment lost 7 bases and the J segment 4 bases; nucleotides outside the gene matches: 11. CDR3 size: 15 residues. CDR3 DNA sequence: TGTGCCAGCACACCCAGCGGGAGTGGTGGAGAGACCCAGTACTTC. It is translated as CASTPSGSGGETQYF.

This clone was recorded a few times. The chain carries TRBV4-2 and TRBJ2-5; 9 bases map to TRBD2. The CDR3 spans 17 residues. J gave up 4 bases and V 1 base, and 10 bases lay outside the gene matches. From germline, CDR1 is LGHNA and CDR2 YNFKEQ. CDR3 region: CASSQGLTSGRGETQYF. The CDR3 nucleotides read TGTGCCAGCAGCCAAGGGCTAACTAGCGGGCGGGGAGAGACCCAGTACTTC.

The rearrangement uses TRBV6-5 and TRBJ1-1; tentative D call: TRBD1 (6 bases). Trimming removed 2 bases at V and 6 bases at J, with 19 bases between. The CDR3 spans 16 residues. Germline CDR1 is MNHEY and CDR2 is SVGAGI. The CDR3 reads CASSYTLNRVGAEAFF. Written as DNA, the CDR3 is TGTGCCAGCAGTTACACGTTAAACAGGGTAGGGGCTGAAGCTTTCTTT.

V is TRBV5-1 and J is TRBJ2-2; maybe TRBD2 (6 bases). CDR3 length: 14 residues. The V gene lost 3 bases and the J gene lost 1 base, with 7 bases spanning the gap. Germline CDR1 and CDR2: SGHRS and YFSETQ. CDR3 region: CASSSGRNTGELFF. The CDR3 nucleotides are TGCGCCAGCAGCTCCGGGAGGAACACCGGGGAGCTGTTTTTT.

This sequence joins TRBV6-1 and TRBJ1-5, with D perhaps TRBD1 (6 bases). V lost 1 base and J 4 bases, leaving 14 bases between the germline ends. The CDR3 is 16 residues long. Germline values: CDR1 MNHNS, CDR2 SASEGT. The CDR3 loop is CASSEEWQGINQPQHF. In DNA form, the CDR3 reads TGTGCCAGCAGTGAAGAATGGCAGGGGATTAATCAGCCCCAGCATTTT.

The chain employs TRBV11-2 and TRBJ2-3; D gene ambiguous. V lost 6 bases to trimming and J lost 0 bases, with 7 bases between them. Germline V CDR1 and CDR2: SGHAT, FQNNGV. This CDR3 region has 13 residues. The CDR3, as DNA: TGTGCCAGCAGTCGTCTTAGCACAGATACGCAGTATTTT. Translation gives CASSRLSTDTQYF.

This clone was picked up a small number of times. The rearrangement uses TRBV10-3 and TRBJ2-1; a possible D gene is TRBD2 (7 bases). Germline CDR1 ENHRY, CDR2 SYGVKD. V gave up 2 bases and J gave up 7 bases, with 12 bases separating them. The CDR3 consists of 14 residues. This chain's CDR3 is CAISERGAGNEQFF. CDR3 sequence (DNA): TGTGCCATCAGTGAGCGGGGGGCAGGAAATGAGCAGTTCTTC.

The CDR3: CTSSRTGVYGYTF. CDR3 DNA: TGCACCAGCAGCCGGACAGGGGTCTATGGCTACACCTTC. The chain has TRBV1 and TRBJ1-2; TRBD1 is the table's D call and was not checked against the DNA. TRBV1 is a listed pseudogene. The CDR3 loop spans 13 amino acids.

The rearrangement joins TRBV6-5 to TRBJ2-7, with D hard to call. CDR3 length equals 14 residues. The germline gives CDR1 MNHEY, CDR2 SVGAGI. Trimming cost V 0 bases and J 2 bases, with 8 bases left between them. The CDR3 sequence is CASSYSGRAYEQYF. In nucleotides, the CDR3 is TGTGCCAGCAGTTACTCGGGTCGGGCCTACGAGCAGTACTTC.

The rearrangement uses TRBV25-1 and TRBJ1-3; D is unresolved. This CDR3 spans 12 amino acids. The germline V gene has CDR1 MGHDK and CDR2 SYGVNS. For the CDR3, the DNA is TGTGCATCCCTCAGCTCTGGAAACACCATATATTTT. This encodes CASLSSGNTIYF.

Here the CDR3 reads CASSRLAGGLYEQYF. The CDR3 DNA sequence: TGTGCCAGTAGTCGACTAGCGGGAGGACTCTACGAGCAGTACTTC. This chain joins TRBV19 and TRBJ2-7; 13 bases are a match to TRBD2. The CDR3 length is 15 residues. V lost 5 bases and J lost 3; bases outside the gene matches: 4. In germline, CDR1 is LNHDA, CDR2 SQIVND (reference sequence). Looking up the rest from reference TRBV19 and TRBJ2-7 gives the full variable domain: DGGITQSPKYLFRKEGQNVTLSCEQNLNHDAMYWYRQDPGQGLRLIYYSQIVNDFQKGDIAEGYSVSREKKESFPLTVTSAQKNPTAFYLCASSRLAGGLYEQYFGPGTRLTVT.

The chain recombines TRBV6-5 with TRBJ1-1, with D possibly TRBD1 on 6 matching bases. Trimming took 6 bases from V and 2 from J, leaving 13 bases between them. The CDR3 runs to 14 residues. Germline assignment: CDR1 MNHEY and CDR2 SVGAGI. CDR3 in DNA: TGTGCCAGCAGCAAACCGGGACATAACACTGAAGCTTTCTTT. Translation: CASSKPGHNTEAFF.

The V and J genes are TRBV19 and TRBJ1-1; D call uncertain. Deletions cut 7 bases from V and 9 bases from J, with 12 bases between. This CDR3 region has 11 residues. CDR1 and CDR2 from the germline V gene are LNHDA and SQIVND (reference sequence). CDR3 coding DNA: TGTGCCAGTACTATGAATCTACAAGCTTTCTTT. This encodes CASTMNLQAFF.

On this clone itself: A junction end diverges from the germline sequence, so it may reflect a read error. The chain joins TRBV4-1 to TRBJ2-5, with TRBD2 identical over 15 bases. The CDR3 extends over 16 amino acids. Germline CDR1 is MGHRA and CDR2 is YSYEKL. The CDR3 spells CASSQVVGTSGGLLDF. In DNA form, the CDR3 reads TGCGCCAGCAGCCAAGTAGTCGGGACTAGCGGGGGGCTCCTGGACTTC.

The chain combines TRBV5-1 with TRBJ2-7; tentatively, D is TRBD1 (6 bases). The CDR3 consists of 15 residues. Germline V gene data show CDR1 as SGHRS and CDR2 as YFSETQ. Between the trimmed V and J ends, which lost 4 bases and 2 bases, there was a span of 16 bases. CDR3 protein: CASSATGTLTYEQYF. The CDR3 region has the DNA TGCGCCAGCAGCGCCACCGGGACACTGACCTACGAGCAGTACTTC.

This sequence joins TRBV25-1 and TRBJ1-2; 10 nucleotides match TRBD1. CDR1 and CDR2 (germline): MGHDK, SYGVNS. This CDR3 is built from 16 residues. J gave up 4 bases and V 5 bases, and 10 bases lay outside the gene matches. The CDR3: CASSQGGTGVGYGYTF. CDR3 bases: TGTGCCAGCAGTCAAGGGGGGACAGGGGTGGGCTATGGCTACACCTTC.

The V gene is TRBV29-1, the J gene TRBJ2-3, with 14 bases aligning to TRBD2. CDR1 is SQVTM, CDR2 ANQGSEA, per germline. The CDR3 sequence is 16 residues long. The ends lost 6 bases at V and 2 bases at J; junction bases unmatched: 7. CDR3: CSVARTSGGTTDTQYF. DNA for the CDR3: TGCAGCGTGGCCAGGACTAGCGGGGGGACCACAGATACGCAGTATTTT.

The chain recombines TRBV28 with TRBJ2-3, with 7 bases aligning to TRBD2. This CDR3 spans 14 amino acids. Germline V gene data show CDR1 as MDHEN and CDR2 as SYDVKM. Trimming took 5 bases from V and 3 from J; bases not matched to a gene: 5. The CDR3 bases are TGTGCCAGCAGTCCACAGCGGGGAACAGATACGCAGTATTTT. This gives the protein CASSPQRGTDTQYF.

With respect to this clone: Within the sample, other DNA sequences also encode this same CDR3. The chain recombines TRBV2 with TRBJ2-7; 7 nucleotides align to TRBD1. CDR1 and CDR2 (germline): SNHLY, FYNNEI. J was trimmed by 3 bases and V by 6 bases; bases with no gene match: 2. The CDR3 covers 12 residues. The CDR3 here is CASSRDSYEQYF. Here the CDR3 DNA reads TGTGCCAGCAGCCGGGACAGCTACGAGCAGTACTTC.

V and J are TRBV2 and TRBJ2-1; 7 nucleotides align to TRBD2. V shed 3 bases, J shed 0 bases, and the junction held 2 bases outside the gene matches. Germline V gene data show CDR1 as SNHLY and CDR2 as FYNNEI. The CDR3 spans 15 residues. In nucleotides, the CDR3 is TGTGCCAGCAGTGACGGCGGGAGCTCCTACAATGAGCAGTTCTTC. Residues: CASSDGGSSYNEQFF. The full variable domain, completed using reference TRBV2 and TRBJ2-1, is EPEVTQTPSHQVTQMGQEVILRCVPISNHLYFYWYRQILGQKVEFLVSFYNNEISEKSEIFDDQFSVERPDGSNFTLKIRSTKLEDSAMYFCASSDGGSSYNEQFFGPGTRLTVL.

Remarks on this clone: Other nucleotide sequences from this sample produce the same CDR3. This chain joins TRBV9 and TRBJ2-3, with 12 bases lining up with TRBD2. Germline V gene data show CDR1 as SGDLS and CDR2 as YYNGEE. V shed 1 base and J 5 bases; nucleotides not matched to a gene: 2. CDR3 length: 15 amino acids. The CDR3 region has the DNA TGTGCCAGCAGCGTAACTAGCGGGGGGTTAGATACGCAGTATTTT. Translated, it gives CASSVTSGGLDTQYF.

The V gene is TRBV7-9, the J gene TRBJ2-2; D unresolved. Per the germline V gene, CDR1 is SEHNR and CDR2 is FQNEAQ (reference sequence). V lost 9 bases, J lost 0 bases, and 17 bases lay in between. The CDR3 consists of 16 residues. The CDR3: CASNPLGLSNTGELFF. CDR3 nucleotide sequence: TGTGCCAGTAACCCCCTGGGCTTATCGAACACCGGGGAGCTGTTTTTT. Full variable domain (outside the CDR3, taken from reference TRBV7-9 and TRBJ2-2): DTGVSQNPRHKITKRGQNVTFRCDPISEHNRLYWYRQTLGQGPEFLTYFQNEAQLEKSRLLSDRFSAERPKGSFSTLEIQRTEQGDSAMYLCASNPLGLSNTGELFFGEGSRLTVL.

The V and J genes are TRBV5-1 and TRBJ2-2; 14 bases fit TRBD2. The CDR3 sequence is 17 residues long. The junction had 6 bases not matched to a gene; V was cut back by 4 bases and J by 4 bases. CDR1 and CDR2 from the germline V gene are SGHRS and YFSETQ. CDR3 DNA: TGCGCCAGCAGCCCGGGACTAGCGGGAGTAGGCACCGGGGAGCTGTTTTTT. Protein product: CASSPGLAGVGTGELFF.

The chain recombines TRBV5-1 with TRBJ1-1; unclear D gene. The CDR3 spans 14 residues. Germline V gene data show CDR1 as SGHRS and CDR2 as YFSETQ. V was pared by 0 bases and J by 4 bases, with 10 bases between. CDR3 amino acids: CASSLGGIGTEAFF. The CDR3 nucleotides read TGCGCCAGCAGCTTGGGCGGGATCGGCACTGAAGCTTTCTTT.

The rearrangement links TRBV19 to TRBJ2-2; 8 nucleotides agree with TRBD1. The CDR3 contains 15 residues. Germline CDR1 LNHDA, CDR2 SQIVND (reference sequence). V lost 6 bases to trimming and J lost 7 bases; unmatched junction nucleotides: 10. Here the CDR3 reads CASRLRTGFVGELFF. Here the CDR3 DNA reads TGTGCCAGTAGGCTAAGGACAGGGTTCGTCGGGGAGCTGTTTTTT.